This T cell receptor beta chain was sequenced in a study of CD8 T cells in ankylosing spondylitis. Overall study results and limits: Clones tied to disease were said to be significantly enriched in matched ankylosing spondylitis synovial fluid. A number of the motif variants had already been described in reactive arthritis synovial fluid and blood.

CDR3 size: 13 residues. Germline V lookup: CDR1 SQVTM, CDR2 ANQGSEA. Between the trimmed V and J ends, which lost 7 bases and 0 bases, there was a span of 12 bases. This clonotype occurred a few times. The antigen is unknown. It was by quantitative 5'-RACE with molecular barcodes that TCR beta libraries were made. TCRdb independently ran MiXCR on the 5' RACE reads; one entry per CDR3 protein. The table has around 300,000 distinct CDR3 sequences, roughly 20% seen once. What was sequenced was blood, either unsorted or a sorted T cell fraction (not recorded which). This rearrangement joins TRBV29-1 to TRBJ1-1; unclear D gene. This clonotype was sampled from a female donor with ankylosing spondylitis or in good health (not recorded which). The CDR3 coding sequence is TGCAGCGCGGGTGACGGCCTGAACACTGAAGCTTTCTTT. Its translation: CSAGDGLNTEAFF.